The 13 T cell receptor beta chains below were found in one sample sequenced in a study of blood T cell repertoires in COVID-19. Clones were sequenced by immunoSEQ multiplex PCR, and TCRdb holds only the in-frame ones, with some missing. This sample carries over 130,000 clones, roughly four fifths of them seen once, and the ten largest clones take 4% to 5%. Sequencing was done on a sample of peripheral blood. Receptor source: a woman of 80 years or more with acute or convalescent COVID-19.

This chain uses TRBV7-2 with TRBJ2-7, with D tentatively TRBD2 (5 bases). Germline lookup yields CDR1 SGHTA and CDR2 FQGNSA. The V end was cut by 5 bases, the J end by 2 bases, with 13 bases between. This CDR3 comprises 14 residues. The CDR3 here is CASSPAGEPYEQYF. In DNA form, the CDR3 reads TGTGCCAGCAGCCCAGCCGGGGAACCCTACGAGCAGTACTTC.

The chain links TRBV7-2 to TRBJ1-2, with 7 bases identical to TRBD1. V shed 3 bases, J shed 4 bases, and the junction held 5 bases outside the gene matches. Germline CDR1 SGHTA, CDR2 FQGNSA. The CDR3 runs to 14 residues. CDR3 coding DNA: TGTGCCAGCAGCTTCGGACAGGTGGGCTATGGCTACACCTTC. Protein sequence: CASSFGQVGYGYTF.

V and J are TRBV7-9 and TRBJ2-4, with TRBD1 matching 12 bases. CDR3 length: 17 amino acids. V shed 1 base and J 2 bases; nucleotides not matched to a gene: 3. Germline loops: CDR1 SEHNR, CDR2 FQNEAQ (reference sequence). CDR3 sequence: CASSLGGTGGSKNIQYF. The CDR3 bases are TGTGCCAGCAGCTTAGGGGGGACAGGGGGCTCCAAAAACATTCAGTACTTC. Drawing the rest from reference TRBV7-9 and TRBJ2-4, the complete variable domain is DTGVSQNPRHKITKRGQNVTFRCDPISEHNRLYWYRQTLGQGPEFLTYFQNEAQLEKSRLLSDRFSAERPKGSFSTLEIQRTEQGDSAMYLCASSLGGTGGSKNIQYFGAGTRLSVL.

Only one count was recorded for this clone. This rearrangement joins TRBV18 to TRBJ1-4, with a possible D match to TRBD1 (5 bases). V lost 1 base to trimming and J lost 10 bases, with 16 bases between them. The CDR3 contains 15 residues. CDR1 and CDR2 from the germline V gene are KGHSH and LQKENI. CDR3 nucleotide sequence: TGTGCCAGCTCACCACGGGCAGGGCAACTTGGAAAACTGTTTTTT. This codes for CASSPRAGQLGKLFF. The variable domain in full, with the rest retrieved from reference TRBV18 and TRBJ1-4, is NAGVMQNPRHLVRRRGQEARLRCSPMKGHSHVYWYRQLPEEGLKFMVYLQKENIIDESGMPKERFSAEFPKEGPSILRIQQVVRGDSAAYFCASSPRAGQLGKLFFGSGTQLSVL.

CDR3 sequence reads: CASSLSVDSYNEQFF. In DNA form, the CDR3 reads TGCGCCAGCAGCTTGTCGGTTGACAGCTACAATGAGCAGTTCTTC. The chain recombines TRBV5-1 with TRBJ2-1; perhaps TRBD1 as D (5 bases). V lost 1 base to trimming and J lost 3 bases, with 11 bases between them. In germline, CDR1 is SGHRS, CDR2 YFSETQ. This CDR3 region has 15 residues. Combining the CDR3 with reference TRBV5-1 and TRBJ2-1 gives the whole variable domain KAGVTQTPRYLIKTRGQQVTLSCSPISGHRSVSWYQQTPGQGLQFLFEYFSETQRNKGNFPGRFSGRQFSNSRSEMNVSTLELGDSALYLCASSLSVDSYNEQFFGPGTRLTVL.

This clone was found a few times. The rearrangement joins TRBV4-1 to TRBJ1-6; 9 bases match TRBD1. Germline CDR1 MGHRA, CDR2 YSYEKL. The V segment lost 2 bases and the J segment 9 bases; nucleotides outside the gene matches: 5. The CDR3 length is 15 residues. CDR3 DNA: TGCGCCAGCAGCCAAAGGACAGGGGATTTTTCACCCCTCCACTTT. Translation gives CASSQRTGDFSPLHF.

The chain is built from TRBV3-1 (or the pseudogene TRBV3-2) and TRBJ2-3; D unclear. The V and J ends lost 0 bases and 8 bases respectively, with 3 bases between them. Germline V gene data show CDR1 as LGHDT and CDR2 as YNNKEL (reference sequence). The CDR3 is 11 residues long. Written as DNA, the CDR3 is TGTGCCAGCAGCCAAGAGAGTACGCAGTATTTT. Protein: CASSQESTQYF.

The chain carries TRBV28 and TRBJ1-1, with a tentative D call TRBD1 (5 bases). The V end lost 3 bases, the J end lost 2 bases, and 13 bases lay between the germline ends. The germline V gene encodes CDR1 MDHEN and CDR2 SYDVKM. This CDR3 region has 15 residues. This CDR3 is CASSFSGRGNTEAFF. The CDR3 nucleotides read TGTGCCAGCAGTTTTTCGGGGAGGGGTAACACTGAAGCTTTCTTT.

CDR3 protein: CATQGLGLEAFF. In nucleotides, the CDR3 is TGTGCCACCCAGGGCTTGGGGCTGGAAGCTTTCTTT. The chain carries TRBV28 and TRBJ1-1; the D gene is possibly TRBD1 (5 bases). With 10 bases removed from V and 8 bases from J, the gap between germline ends came to 17 bases. CDR1 MDHEN and CDR2 SYDVKM come from the germline V gene. The CDR3 spans 12 residues.

The rearrangement joins TRBV19 to TRBJ2-7; TRBD2 matches 10 bases. The CDR3 extends over 15 amino acids. V was clipped by 3 bases and J by 1 base; unmatched bases: 3. Germline lookup yields CDR1 LNHDA and CDR2 SQIVND (reference sequence). The CDR3 loop is CASSMVLAGSYEQYF. CDR3 coding DNA: TGTGCCAGTAGTATGGTACTAGCGGGATCCTACGAGCAGTACTTC.

CDR3 in DNA: TGTGCCAGCAGCCAAGGTGCTAGCGCGGGTACGGCCAAAAACATTCAGTACTTC. Protein product: CASSQGASAGTAKNIQYF. The V call is TRBV14, the J call TRBJ2-4; D is possibly TRBD2 (6 bases). Trimming shortened V by 1 base and J by 1 base, and 17 bases separated the two germline ends. This CDR3 is built from 18 residues. Per the germline V gene, CDR1 is SGHDN and CDR2 is FVKESK.

The chain carries TRBV18 and TRBJ2-3; D may be TRBD2 (5 bases). V lost 3 bases and J 0 bases, leaving 10 bases between the germline ends. The CDR3 loop spans 15 amino acids. CDR1 is KGHSH and CDR2 is LQKENI in the germline V gene. CDR3 residues: CASSPVGASTDTQYF. The CDR3 DNA reads as TGTGCCAGCTCACCGGTGGGAGCTAGCACAGATACGCAGTATTTT.

V gene TRBV7-2 combines with J gene TRBJ1-2; possibly TRBD1 for D (5 bases). The CDR3 has 15 residues. CDR1 and CDR2 from the germline V gene are SGHTA and FQGNSA. Trimming took off 5 bases at V and 3 bases at J, with 16 bases between the two ends. CDR3 bases: TGTGCCAGCAGCCCACGACAGCAGCTTTACTATGGCTACACCTTC. Its translation is CASSPRQQLYYGYTF.